Below are 29 T cell receptor beta chains sequenced from a single sample in a study of cytomegalovirus exposure and HLA in healthy donors. Sequencing was performed with immunoSEQ multiplex PCR; in TCRdb, only in-frame clones are kept and a portion is missing. The sample shows around 300,000 clones, roughly 87% of them seen only once. Sequenced material: PBMCs. The receptors here all came from a woman younger than 45 in good health and CMV-seropositive.

The chain employs TRBV11-2 and TRBJ2-7; 10 positions agree with TRBD2. There are 15 residues in the CDR3. With V trimmed by 6 bases and J by 1 base, 6 bases remained unmatched. Germline-derived CDR1 and CDR2 are SGHAT and FQNNGV. The CDR3 loop reads CASSTSGGVSYEQYF. The CDR3 DNA sequence: TGTGCCAGCAGTACAAGCGGGGGGGTTTCCTACGAGCAGTACTTC.

This clone was detected only once. This chain links TRBV4-1 with TRBJ1-2; D is unclear. CDR3 length: 14 residues. V shed 0 bases and J shed 2 bases, with 7 bases lying between them. Looked up from germline, CDR1 is MGHRA and CDR2 is YSYEKL. CDR3 in amino acids: CASSQERQNYGYTF. In DNA form, the CDR3 reads TGCGCCAGCAGCCAAGAGAGGCAGAACTATGGCTACACCTTC.

This chain links TRBV25-1 with TRBJ1-6; D gene uncertain. Between the trimmed V and J ends, which lost 2 bases and 10 bases, there was a span of 9 bases. The CDR3 is 13 amino acids. Per the germline V gene, CDR1 is MGHDK and CDR2 is SYGVNS. CDR3 loop: CASSERVPSPLHF. CDR3 nucleotide sequence: TGTGCCAGCAGTGAAAGGGTCCCCTCACCCCTCCACTTT.

CDR3 in amino acids: CASSRLPGQGAEKLFF. CDR3 sequence (DNA): TGTGCCAGCAGCCGATTACCGGGACAGGGGGCTGAAAAACTGTTTTTT. The V gene is TRBV6-6, the J gene TRBJ1-4; 12 nucleotides agree with TRBD1. The CDR3 length is 16 residues. CDR1 is MNHNY and CDR2 is SVGAGI in the germline V gene (reference sequence). Germline trimming cut 6 bases from V and 7 bases from J; bases unmatched to any gene: 9.

V is TRBV7-2 and J is TRBJ2-5, with D perhaps being TRBD1 or TRBD2 (5 bases each). V was shortened by 3 bases and J by 2 bases, with 13 bases between the two germline ends. The CDR3 runs 15 residues. Germline CDR1 reads SGHTA; CDR2 reads FQGNSA. CDR3 DNA: TGTGCCAGCAGCTTGGTTTCGGGGCAGCAAGAGACCCAGTACTTC. It codes for CASSLVSGQQETQYF. Full variable domain (rest looked up from reference TRBV7-2 and TRBJ2-5): GAGVSQSPSNKVTEKGKDVELRCDPISGHTALYWYRQSLGQGLEFLIYFQGNSAPDKSGLPSDRFSAERTGGSVSTLTIQRTQQEDSAVYLCASSLVSGQQETQYFGPGTRLLVL.

This sequence joins TRBV5-6 and TRBJ2-1; D uncertain. In germline, CDR1 is SGHDT, CDR2 YYEEEE. The germline V and J ends were trimmed by 0 bases and 7 bases, with 11 bases remaining between them. The length of the CDR3 is 14 residues. This CDR3 reads CASSLGVGKNEQFF. The CDR3 nucleotides read TGTGCCAGCAGCTTGGGGGTGGGGAAGAATGAGCAGTTCTTC.

The gene calls are TRBV30 and TRBJ1-1; D is ambiguous. Germline V CDR1 and CDR2: GTSNPN, SVGIG (reference sequence). This CDR3 has 12 residues. The V gene lost 0 bases and the J gene lost 3 bases, with 5 bases spanning the gap. The CDR3 nucleotides read TGTGCCTGGAGTGTACTCTACACTGAAGCTTTCTTT. It codes for CAWSVLYTEAFF.

The V and J genes are TRBV7-6 and TRBJ2-1; TRBD2 agrees at 13 bases. V lost 5 bases and J lost 8; bases outside the gene matches: 3. This CDR3 has 14 amino acids. Germline lookup yields CDR1 SGHVS and CDR2 FNYEAQ. The CDR3 protein is CASSRTSGSHEQFF. The CDR3, as DNA: TGTGCCAGCAGCCGGACTAGCGGGAGTCATGAGCAGTTCTTC.

The chain joins TRBV15 to TRBJ2-1, with 10 bases fitting TRBD2. Germline V gene sequence: CDR1 LNHNV, CDR2 YYDKDF (reference sequence). CDR3 length: 16 amino acids. V trimming: 4 bases; J trimming: 4 bases; junction bases outside the gene matches: 7. CDR3 residues: CATSTAKGLAYNEQFF. In DNA form, the CDR3 reads TGTGCCACCAGCACAGCAAAGGGACTAGCGTACAATGAGCAGTTCTTC.

The V call is TRBV9, the J call TRBJ2-1; 10 bases are shared with TRBD2. The length of the CDR3 is 16 residues. V lost 0 bases, J lost 4 bases, and 4 bases stayed unmatched. Germline CDR1 is SGDLS and CDR2 is YYNGEE. The CDR3 loop reads CASSVGLAGVYNEQFF. CDR3 in DNA: TGTGCCAGCAGCGTAGGGCTAGCGGGAGTGTACAATGAGCAGTTCTTC.

The chain uses TRBV28 and TRBJ1-2; D call uncertain. CDR3 length: 12 residues. The V end was cut by 2 bases, the J end by 7 bases, with 8 bases between. In germline, CDR1 is MDHEN, CDR2 SYDVKM. The chain's CDR3 is CASSLILGGYTF. The CDR3 nucleotides read TGTGCCAGCAGTTTAATTTTGGGTGGCTACACCTTC.

The chain uses TRBV5-6 and TRBJ2-4; no reliable D call. Germline V CDR1 and CDR2: SGHDT, YYEEEE. This CDR3 is 13 amino acids long. V shed 2 bases and J shed 3 bases, with 6 bases lying between them. Here the CDR3 DNA reads TGTGCCAGCAGCTTCGAAGACAAAAACATTCAGTACTTC. Its translation: CASSFEDKNIQYF.

The genes are TRBV2 and TRBJ2-5, with TRBD2 identical over 13 bases. Germline V CDR1 and CDR2: SNHLY, FYNNEI. The V and J ends lost 4 bases and 2 bases, in that order; junction bases with no gene match: 1. The CDR3 is made up of 15 amino acids. The chain's CDR3 is CASSGLAGGQETQYF. The DNA for the CDR3 is TGTGCCAGCAGTGGACTAGCGGGGGGACAAGAGACCCAGTACTTC. The full variable domain, completed using reference TRBV2 and TRBJ2-5, is EPEVTQTPSHQVTQMGQEVILRCVPISNHLYFYWYRQILGQKVEFLVSFYNNEISEKSEIFDDQFSVERPDGSNFTLKIRSTKLEDSAMYFCASSGLAGGQETQYFGPGTRLLVL.

The rearrangement uses TRBV7-6 and TRBJ2-1, with 8 bases identical to TRBD2. CDR1 is SGHVS, CDR2 FNYEAQ, per germline. This CDR3 is 14 amino acids long. V shed 4 bases and J 7 bases; nucleotides not matched to a gene: 6. The CDR3 DNA reads TGTGCCAGCAGCTCGTGGACTAGCCCGAATGAGCAGTTCTTC. The encoded protein is CASSSWTSPNEQFF.

The genes are TRBV5-6 and TRBJ1-2; 7 bases are shared with TRBD1. The CDR3 consists of 14 residues. CDR1 and CDR2 (germline): SGHDT, YYEEEE. V dropped 4 bases and J dropped 4; count of bases not matched to a gene: 7. The DNA for the CDR3 is TGTGCCAGCAGCGCGGACAGGAGGGGCTATGGCTACACCTTC. The encoded protein is CASSADRRGYGYTF. Based on the CDR3 plus reference TRBV5-6 and TRBJ1-2, the full variable domain is DAGVTQSPTHLIKTRGQQVTLRCSPKSGHDTVSWYQQALGQGPQFIFQYYEEEERQRGNFPDRFSGHQFPNYSSELNVNALLLGDSALYLCASSADRRGYGYTFGSGTRLTVV.

The chain joins TRBV30 to TRBJ2-1, with D unresolved. Germline assignment: CDR1 GTSNPN and CDR2 SVGIG (reference sequence). This CDR3 contains 11 residues. V was clipped by 5 bases and J by 6 bases, with 8 bases between them. As DNA, the CDR3 is TGTGCCTGGGCCCAAACCAATGAGCAGTTCTTC. This codes for CAWAQTNEQFF.

The chain joins TRBV9 to TRBJ1-5; no firm D call. Per the germline V gene, CDR1 is SGDLS and CDR2 is YYNGEE. This CDR3 spans 16 amino acids. Trimming left V 1 base short and J 6 bases short, with 17 bases between. The CDR3 DNA reads TGTGCCAGCAGCGTAAGGGAAAACCTACCAATTCAGCCCCAGCATTTT. As protein: CASSVRENLPIQPQHF.

The chain employs TRBV9 and TRBJ2-7; 9 positions agree with TRBD1. The CDR3 loop spans 14 amino acids. The V gene end was trimmed by 0 bases and the J gene end by 3 bases; junction bases not matched to a gene: 1. The germline CDR1 and CDR2 sequences are SGDLS and YYNGEE. The CDR3 DNA sequence: TGTGCCAGCAGCGTAGAGGGACAGGGCTACGAGCAGTACTTC. Translation gives CASSVEGQGYEQYF.

The chain is built from TRBV11-2 and TRBJ2-7, with TRBD1 as a possible D gene (8 bases). The ends were cut back, 5 bases at V and 4 bases at J, with 24 bases in the middle. The CDR3 extends over 17 amino acids. CDR1 and CDR2 from the germline V gene are SGHAT and FQNNGV. The chain's CDR3 is CASSQASGQGGSYEQYF. The CDR3, as DNA: TGTGCCAGCAGCCAAGCCTCTGGACAGGGAGGGAGTTACGAGCAGTACTTC.

This chain uses TRBV5-1 with TRBJ2-7; D is perhaps TRBD1 or TRBD2 (6 bases each). The V end was cut by 0 bases, the J end by 3 bases, with 13 bases between. The germline V gene encodes CDR1 SGHRS and CDR2 YFSETQ. The CDR3 is made up of 15 amino acids. Here the CDR3 reads CASSLAGGSRYEQYF. The DNA for the CDR3 is TGCGCCAGCAGCTTGGCCGGGGGCAGCCGCTACGAGCAGTACTTC.

This clone was seen a handful of times. The chain joins TRBV10-2 to TRBJ2-3; D gene uncertain. Per the germline V gene, CDR1 is WSHSY and CDR2 is SAAADI. V shed 2 bases and J shed 6 bases, with 0 bases lying between them. CDR3 size: 10 residues. The CDR3 loop is CASSEDTQYF. Written as DNA, the CDR3 is TGCGCCAGCAGTGAGGATACGCAGTATTTT.

This clone is a singleton in its sample. Here the CDR3 DNA reads TGTGCCAGCAGACAAACGGGACTAGCCGAGCAGTACTTC. Its protein product is CASRQTGLAEQYF. This chain connects TRBV6-5 to TRBJ2-7, with TRBD2 identical over 9 bases. The CDR3 extends over 13 amino acids. Germline CDR1 and CDR2: MNHEY and SVGAGI. With V trimmed by 6 bases and J by 6 bases, 6 bases remained unmatched.

The DNA of the CDR3 is TGTGCCAGCAGTGAGATAGGGGGAACTCTGTACTTC. Residues: CASSEIGGTLYF. J is TRBJ2-7 and V is TRBV6-1; tentatively, D is TRBD1 (6 bases). V was trimmed by 3 bases and J by 12 bases, leaving 15 bases between them. From germline, CDR1 is MNHNS and CDR2 SASEGT. The CDR3 is 12 residues long.

With regard to this clone: The same CDR3 arises from other DNA sequences in this sample as well. The chain employs TRBV28 and TRBJ2-2; unclear D gene. CDR1 and CDR2 from the germline V gene are MDHEN and SYDVKM. This CDR3 comprises 12 residues. V dropped 6 bases and J dropped 5 bases, with 7 bases sitting between them. The CDR3 DNA is TGTGCCAGCAGCTCAAATACCGGGGAGCTGTTTTTT. This encodes CASSSNTGELFF.

The chain links TRBV11-3 to TRBJ2-1, with 8 bases lining up with TRBD2. Germline values: CDR1 SGHNT, CDR2 YENEEA. The CDR3 totals 16 residues. Losses at the gene ends were 2 bases for V and 2 bases for J; bases not matched to a gene: 5. As DNA, the CDR3 is TGTGCCAGCAGCTTATATCAGCGGGGGCCCTACAATGAGCAGTTCTTC. Encoded protein: CASSLYQRGPYNEQFF.

The CDR3 is CASSVGEAGTSYNEQFF. CDR3 nucleotides: TGTGCCAGCAGCGTAGGCGAAGCGGGGACCTCCTACAATGAGCAGTTCTTC. The genes are TRBV9 and TRBJ2-1; TRBD2 aligns across 7 bases. CDR3 size: 17 residues. Germline CDR1 is SGDLS and CDR2 is YYNGEE. Trimming removed 0 bases from V and 0 bases from J; junction bases left unmatched: 6.

The gene calls are TRBV28 and TRBJ1-2; D not certain. V lost 3 bases and J lost 4, with 6 bases in between. The CDR3 runs to 12 residues. Germline CDR1 reads MDHEN; CDR2 reads SYDVKM. CDR3 nucleotides: TGTGCCAGCAGTTTGAAAAGCTATGGCTACACCTTC. Translated: CASSLKSYGYTF.

The rearrangement links TRBV28 to TRBJ2-3, with no clear D. Germline V gene sequence: CDR1 MDHEN, CDR2 SYDVKM. The CDR3 contains 11 residues. The germline V and J ends were trimmed by 11 bases and 1 base, with 7 bases remaining between them. CDR3 bases: TGTGCCGCATTAGGCACAGATACGCAGTATTTT. It encodes CAALGTDTQYF.

The gene calls are TRBV28 and TRBJ1-5, with TRBD1 matching over 8 bases. CDR1 is MDHEN and CDR2 is SYDVKM in the germline V gene. The CDR3 contains 15 residues. Losses at the gene ends were 4 bases for V and 5 bases for J; bases not matched to a gene: 7. This CDR3 reads CASSSGTGFYQPQHF. CDR3 coding DNA: TGTGCCAGCAGTTCCGGGACAGGATTCTATCAGCCCCAGCATTTT.